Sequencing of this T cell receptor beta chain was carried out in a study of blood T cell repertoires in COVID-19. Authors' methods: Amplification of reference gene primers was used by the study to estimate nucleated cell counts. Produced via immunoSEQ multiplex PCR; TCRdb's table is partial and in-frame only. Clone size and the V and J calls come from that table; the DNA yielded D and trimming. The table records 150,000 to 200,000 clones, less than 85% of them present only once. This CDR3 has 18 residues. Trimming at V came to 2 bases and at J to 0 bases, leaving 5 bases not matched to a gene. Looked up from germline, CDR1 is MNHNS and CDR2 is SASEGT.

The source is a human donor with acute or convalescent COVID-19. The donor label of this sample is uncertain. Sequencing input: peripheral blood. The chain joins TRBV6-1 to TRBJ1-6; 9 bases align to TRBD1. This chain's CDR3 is CASSEKGQGSSYNSPLHF. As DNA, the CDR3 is TGTGCCAGCAGTGAAAAGGGACAGGGAAGCTCCTATAATTCACCCCTCCACTTT.